The present TCR beta chain was sequenced within a study of cytotoxic CD8 clonotypes in ibrutinib-treated CLL. Sequencing used immunoSEQ multiplex PCR; TCRdb keeps in-frame clones, though not all of them. Here the sample spans approximately 120,000 clones, 58% being singletons. The CDR3 has 14 residues. Germline assignment: CDR1 MNHEY and CDR2 SMNVEV (reference sequence). Trimming stripped 4 bases from V and 1 base from J, with 7 bases between. The sequences come from PBMCs, collected after 24 months of ibrutinib treatment. The receptor comes from a human donor with chronic lymphocytic leukemia. The chain has TRBV27 and TRBJ2-2, with a tentative D call TRBD2 (5 bases). The DNA of the CDR3 is TGTGCCAGCAGTTCTCGGGGGAACACCGGGGAGCTGTTTTTT. Translating it yields CASSSRGNTGELFF.